What follows are 27 T cell receptor beta chains derived from one specimen sequenced in a study of shared clonotypes between healthy human individuals. Libraries were prepared by immunoSEQ multiplex PCR; TCRdb keeps only in-frame clonotypes and omits some of them. Counted here are 550,000 to 700,000 clones, around four fifths occurring once; the ten biggest clones make up more than 1.5%. Sequences were obtained from memory CD4+ T cells sorted from blood. Indicated subset: CD45RA-negative fraction. These receptors originate from a woman under 40 in good health.

This sequence joins TRBV18 and TRBJ1-2; D ambiguous. V was clipped by 3 bases and J by 3 bases, with 11 bases between them. Germline values: CDR1 KGHSH, CDR2 LQKENI. The CDR3 is 14 residues long. DNA for the CDR3: TGTGCCAGCTCACCGGGTAGGGTCTACTATGGCTACACCTTC. Translation gives CASSPGRVYYGYTF.

This sequence joins TRBV28 and TRBJ1-5, with 8 bases fitting TRBD1. Germline loops: CDR1 MDHEN, CDR2 SYDVKM. Unmatched junction bases numbered 6, after V lost 6 bases and J lost 5 bases. This CDR3 has 14 amino acids. The CDR3 DNA follows: TGTGCCAGCAGCCCAGCAGGGGGCCATCAGCCCCAGCATTTT. It codes for CASSPAGGHQPQHF.

This sequence joins TRBV14 and TRBJ1-2; TRBD1 matches 8 bases. The germline V gene encodes CDR1 SGHDN and CDR2 FVKESK. J was trimmed by 7 bases and V by 4 bases; bases with no gene match: 11. This CDR3 has 15 amino acids. The DNA of the CDR3 is TGTGCCAGCAGCCGGGAGACAGGGGTGGGGAGTGGCTACACCTTC. This translates into CASSRETGVGSGYTF.

The rearrangement joins TRBV5-6 to TRBJ1-1; D perhaps matches TRBD1 (6 bases). This CDR3 region has 16 residues. V was pared by 1 base and J by 4 bases, with 17 bases between. Germline CDR1 SGHDT, CDR2 YYEEEE. The CDR3 sequence: CASSLTQGHRGTEAFF. As DNA, the CDR3 is TGTGCCAGCAGCTTGACCCAGGGGCACAGAGGCACTGAAGCTTTCTTT.

Many counts were recorded for this clone. This sequence joins TRBV27 and TRBJ2-1; TRBD1 matches 10 bases. Per germline, CDR1 MNHEY and CDR2 SMNVEV (reference sequence). The CDR3 extends over 16 amino acids. Germline trimming cut 5 bases from V and 3 bases from J; bases unmatched to any gene: 7. The chain's CDR3 is CASSGDRGRNYNEQFF. The CDR3, as DNA: TGTGCCAGCAGTGGGGACAGGGGACGAAACTACAATGAGCAGTTCTTC.

This clone was counted a single time. The rearrangement joins TRBV28 to TRBJ2-7; 10 bases line up with TRBD1. This CDR3 has 15 residues. Germline-derived CDR1 and CDR2 are MDHEN and SYDVKM. J lost 4 bases, V lost 5 bases, and 8 bases had no gene match. CDR3 DNA sequence: TGTGCCAGCAGTGACTCCGGGACAGGGGTTTACGAGCAGTACTTC. Translation: CASSDSGTGVYEQYF. Filled out from reference TRBV28 and TRBJ2-7, the complete variable domain reads DVKVTQSSRYLVKRTGEKVFLECVQDMDHENMFWYRQDPGLGLRLIYFSYDVKMKEKGDIPEGYSVSREKKERFSLILESASTNQTSMYLCASSDSGTGVYEQYFGPGTRLTVT.

This clone was counted only a few times. This chain joins TRBV11-2 and TRBJ2-7; 7 nucleotides align to TRBD2. Germline loops: CDR1 SGHAT, CDR2 FQNNGV. The CDR3 consists of 15 residues. The ends lost 1 base at V and 5 bases at J; junction bases unmatched: 8. The CDR3 here is CASSLATAGVHEQYF. CDR3 nucleotide sequence: TGTGCCAGCAGCTTAGCAACGGCGGGAGTCCACGAGCAGTACTTC.

J is TRBJ2-5 and V is TRBV7-2, with D uncertain. The V gene's germline CDR1 is SGHTA and CDR2 FQGNSA. V was trimmed by 4 bases and J by 6 bases, leaving 21 bases between them. The CDR3 is made up of 16 amino acids. For the CDR3, the DNA is TGTGCCAGCAGCTCCTCCGGGCCCCCCGGTGGAAAGACCCAGTACTTC. Encoded protein: CASSSSGPPGGKTQYF.

This chain uses TRBV19 with TRBJ1-5; D uncertain. Germline V gene sequence: CDR1 LNHDA, CDR2 SQIVND (reference sequence). V was pared by 5 bases and J by 4 bases, with 15 bases between. CDR3 length: 15 amino acids. The CDR3: CASSEGSRGNQPQHF. CDR3 bases: TGTGCCAGTAGTGAAGGGTCACGGGGAAATCAGCCCCAGCATTTT. Together with reference TRBV19 and TRBJ1-5, the CDR3 gives the full variable domain: DGGITQSPKYLFRKEGQNVTLSCEQNLNHDAMYWYRQDPGQGLRLIYYSQIVNDFQKGDIAEGYSVSREKKESFPLTVTSAQKNPTAFYLCASSEGSRGNQPQHFGDGTRLSIL.

This chain links TRBV18 with TRBJ2-3; 7 nucleotides match TRBD2. This CDR3 is 16 amino acids long. Trimming took 2 bases from V and 6 from J; bases not matched to a gene: 11. Looked up from germline, CDR1 is KGHSH and CDR2 is LQKENI. As DNA, the CDR3 is TGTGCCAGCTCACCATCAAGAGCGGGGACCGGGGATACGCAGTATTTT. Its protein is CASSPSRAGTGDTQYF.

This clone was recorded a few times. The rearrangement joins TRBV7-9 to TRBJ1-1; D is unclear. Deletions cut 0 bases from V and 1 base from J, with 9 bases between. The V gene's germline CDR1 is SEHNR and CDR2 FQNEAQ (reference sequence). The CDR3 loop spans 15 amino acids. The CDR3 DNA follows: TGTGCCAGCAGCTTAGCGATGGTTGCGAACACTGAAGCTTTCTTT. Translating gives CASSLAMVANTEAFF.

This chain connects TRBV19 to TRBJ2-1; 8 bases map to TRBD1. J was trimmed by 8 bases and V by 5 bases; bases with no gene match: 8. The CDR3 spans 14 residues. Germline CDR1 LNHDA, CDR2 SQIVND (reference sequence). The CDR3 here is CASSLRQGNDEQFF. The DNA of the CDR3 is TGTGCCAGTAGTCTGCGACAGGGGAACGATGAGCAGTTCTTC.

This chain uses TRBV14 with TRBJ1-5, with D tentatively TRBD1 (5 bases). Germline lookup yields CDR1 SGHDN and CDR2 FVKESK. The CDR3 extends over 16 amino acids. Trimming stripped 0 bases from V and 1 base from J, with 10 bases between. Here the CDR3 DNA reads TGTGCCAGCAGCCAAGATGCTGGGGCGAGCAATCAGCCCCAGCATTTT. Protein: CASSQDAGASNQPQHF.

About this clone itself: Other nucleotide sequences in the sample specify the same CDR3. The chain recombines TRBV30 with TRBJ1-5; D is uncertain. The germline gives CDR1 GTSNPN, CDR2 SVGIG (reference sequence). This CDR3 is built from 13 residues. Trimming removed 0 bases from V and 3 bases from J, with 6 bases in between. CDR3: CAWSVRNNQPQHF. CDR3 DNA: TGTGCCTGGAGTGTCAGAAACAATCAGCCCCAGCATTTT.

The gene calls are TRBV7-9 and TRBJ2-7; D may be TRBD1 (7 bases). Trimming cost V 4 bases and J 5 bases, with 15 bases left between them. Germline CDR1 and CDR2: SEHNR and FQNEAQ (reference sequence). This CDR3 region has 14 residues. The CDR3 is CASSWRDSRNEQYF. The CDR3 DNA sequence: TGTGCCAGCAGCTGGCGGGACAGTCGGAACGAGCAGTACTTC.

The chain joins TRBV27 to TRBJ1-4; unclear D gene. The germline V and J ends were trimmed by 3 bases and 8 bases, with 10 bases remaining between them. CDR3 length: 13 residues. Germline V CDR1 and CDR2: MNHEY, SMNVEV (reference sequence). The CDR3 here is CASSFRSGEKLFF. The CDR3, as DNA: TGTGCCAGCAGTTTTCGTTCAGGCGAAAAACTGTTTTTT.

This clone was observed once. The chain couples TRBV11-2 to TRBJ1-3; D possibly corresponds to TRBD1 (5 bases). CDR1 SGHAT and CDR2 FQNNGV come from the germline V gene. Trimming pared 8 bases from V and 0 bases from J, leaving 14 bases between. The CDR3 extends over 15 amino acids. CDR3 amino acids: CASSLGGSSGNTIYF. The CDR3 DNA sequence: TGTGCCAGCTCTTTGGGGGGTAGCTCTGGAAACACCATATATTTT. The full variable domain, with the rest looked up from reference TRBV11-2 and TRBJ1-3, is EAGVAQSPRYKIIEKRQSVAFWCNPISGHATLYWYQQILGQGPKLLIQFQNNGVVDDSQLPKDRFSAERLKGVDSTLKIQPAKLEDSAVYLCASSLGGSSGNTIYFGEGSWLTVV.

This clone was picked up many times. The genes are TRBV2 and TRBJ2-1; tentatively, D is TRBD1 (6 bases). V shed 8 bases and J shed 0 bases, with 14 bases lying between them. Per germline, CDR1 SNHLY and CDR2 FYNNEI. This CDR3 comprises 15 residues. The CDR3 protein is CASARDRLSYNEQFF. The CDR3 nucleotides read TGTGCCAGCGCGAGAGACAGGCTCTCCTACAATGAGCAGTTCTTC.

This clone was observed a handful of times. J is TRBJ1-4 and V is TRBV28, with TRBD1 matching 12 bases. Looked up from germline, CDR1 is MDHEN and CDR2 is SYDVKM. The CDR3 has 15 amino acids. Losses at the gene ends were 6 bases for V and 11 bases for J; bases not matched to a gene: 10. Written as DNA, the CDR3 is TGTGCCAGCAGGGATACTGGGACAGGGGGCTTGAAACTGTTTTTT. This gives the protein CASRDTGTGGLKLFF.

This chain uses TRBV10-1 with TRBJ1-5; no definite D call. V lost 0 bases and J 4 bases, leaving 1 base between the germline ends. The germline V gene has CDR1 WNHNN and CDR2 SYGVQD (reference sequence). There are 12 residues in the CDR3. The DNA for the CDR3 is TGCGCCAGCAGTGAGTCGAATCAGCCCCAGCATTTT. Amino acid sequence: CASSESNQPQHF.

The chain couples TRBV28 to TRBJ1-2; D gene ambiguous. The CDR3 is made up of 11 amino acids. CDR1 MDHEN and CDR2 SYDVKM come from the germline V gene. The germline V and J ends were trimmed by 5 bases and 8 bases, with 9 bases remaining between them. This chain's CDR3 is CASSEVRGYTF. The DNA of the CDR3 is TGTGCCAGCAGTGAGGTGCGGGGCTACACCTTC.

This chain joins TRBV25-1 and TRBJ2-3; D is ambiguous. The germline gives CDR1 MGHDK, CDR2 SYGVNS. Trimming left V 8 bases short and J 3 bases short, with 21 bases between. This CDR3 is built from 16 residues. The DNA of the CDR3 is TGTGCCAGCTCCGGGCCGGTCCCACCTGGGACAGATACGCAGTATTTT. Protein sequence: CASSGPVPPGTDTQYF.

This rearrangement joins TRBV6-1 to TRBJ1-2, with 8 nucleotides matching TRBD1. This CDR3 contains 15 residues. The J segment lost 4 bases and the V segment lost 2 bases, leaving 6 bases of the junction unmatched. Germline loops: CDR1 MNHNS, CDR2 SASEGT. This chain's CDR3 is CASSEWRQGPYGYTF. Written as DNA, the CDR3 is TGTGCCAGCAGTGAATGGAGACAGGGGCCCTATGGCTACACCTTC.

The rearrangement joins TRBV6-4 to TRBJ1-2; D is perhaps TRBD1 (5 bases). This CDR3 is built from 13 residues. V dropped 6 bases and J dropped 4 bases, with 12 bases sitting between them. Germline lookup yields CDR1 MRHNA and CDR2 SNTAGT. CDR3 nucleotides: TGTGCCAGCAGCCGGGACCAACCCTATGGCTACACCTTC. Amino acids: CASSRDQPYGYTF.

In this sample, this clone turned up once. This specimen includes other DNA sequences encoding the same CDR3. The V call is TRBV5-1, the J call TRBJ2-7; maybe TRBD1 (5 bases). The V end lost 4 bases, the J end lost 4 bases, and 9 bases lay between the germline ends. The CDR3 is 12 residues long. CDR1 is SGHRS, CDR2 YFSETQ, per germline. DNA of the CDR3: TGCGCCAGCAGCGACAGCCCATACGAGCAGTACTTC. This gives the protein CASSDSPYEQYF.

The table lists this clone with many counts. The chain is built from TRBV28 and TRBJ1-2; 8 bases fit TRBD1. Losses at the gene ends were 4 bases for V and 5 bases for J; bases not matched to a gene: 12. Germline V gene sequence: CDR1 MDHEN, CDR2 SYDVKM. The CDR3 has 16 residues. CDR3 loop: CASSYGPLTGAYGYTF. CDR3 DNA: TGTGCCAGCAGTTATGGGCCGTTGACAGGGGCTTATGGCTACACCTTC.

This rearrangement joins TRBV28 to TRBJ2-1; D remains ambiguous. Germline V gene data show CDR1 as MDHEN and CDR2 as SYDVKM. V gave up 2 bases and J gave up 0 bases, with 5 bases separating them. This CDR3 has 14 residues. This CDR3 is CASSLAASYNEQFF. CDR3 coding DNA: TGTGCCAGCAGTTTAGCGGCCTCCTACAATGAGCAGTTCTTC. Based on the CDR3 plus reference TRBV28 and TRBJ2-1, the full variable domain is DVKVTQSSRYLVKRTGEKVFLECVQDMDHENMFWYRQDPGLGLRLIYFSYDVKMKEKGDIPEGYSVSREKKERFSLILESASTNQTSMYLCASSLAASYNEQFFGPGTRLTVL.